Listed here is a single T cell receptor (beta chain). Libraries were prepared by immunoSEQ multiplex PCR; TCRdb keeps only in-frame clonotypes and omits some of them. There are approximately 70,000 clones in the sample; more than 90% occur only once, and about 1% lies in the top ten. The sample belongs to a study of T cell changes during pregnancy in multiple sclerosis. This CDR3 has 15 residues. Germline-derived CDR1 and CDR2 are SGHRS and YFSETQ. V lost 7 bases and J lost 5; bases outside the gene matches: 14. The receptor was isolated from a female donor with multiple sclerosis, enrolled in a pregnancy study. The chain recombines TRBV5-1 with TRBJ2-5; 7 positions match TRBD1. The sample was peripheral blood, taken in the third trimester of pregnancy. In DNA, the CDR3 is TGCGCCAGCCATGGTGGGGCGGTCAGGGGGGAGACCCAGTACTTC. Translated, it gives CASHGGAVRGETQYF.